These 20 T cell receptor beta chains were sequenced from one sample in a study of T cell responses to AZD1222 COVID-19 vaccine. Generated by immunoSEQ multiplex PCR, the TCRdb table keeps only in-frame clones and is missing some. Of 80,000 to 95,000 clones detected, roughly 86% appear once; the ten largest clones hold 2.8%. The material was peripheral blood, obtained on day 0 of MenACWY control vaccination. The receptors derive from an adult in good health.

The gene calls are TRBV11-2 and TRBJ2-7, with 8 nucleotides matching TRBD2. The CDR3 is made up of 15 amino acids. After removal of 1 base from V and 2 bases from J, the junction contained 4 bases not matched to a gene. Germline V lookup: CDR1 SGHAT, CDR2 FQNNGV. The CDR3 DNA reads as TGTGCCAGCAGCTTAGTTCGGGGACTAGCCTACGAGCAGTACTTC. Amino acid sequence: CASSLVRGLAYEQYF.

This sequence joins TRBV7-2 and TRBJ1-2; TRBD1 aligns across 10 bases. Germline assignment: CDR1 SGHTA and CDR2 FQGNSA. After removal of 7 bases from V and 2 bases from J, the junction contained 4 bases not matched to a gene. This CDR3 is 14 amino acids long. This chain's CDR3 is CASIQTGGNYGYTF. The CDR3 DNA sequence: TGTGCCAGCATTCAGACAGGGGGCAACTATGGCTACACCTTC.

V usage is TRBV19 and J usage is TRBJ1-2, with D possibly being TRBD1 (5 bases). There are 15 residues in the CDR3. The germline CDR1 and CDR2 sequences are LNHDA and SQIVND (reference sequence). V was trimmed by 5 bases and J by 3 bases, leaving 16 bases between them. The CDR3 DNA reads as TGTGCCAGTAGTTCGCGGACAATTACGTACTATGGCTACACCTTC. It encodes CASSSRTITYYGYTF.

The CDR3: CASSLVITGELFF. CDR3 bases: TGTGCCAGCAGCTTGGTTATCACCGGGGAGCTGTTTTTT. The gene calls are TRBV5-4 and TRBJ2-2; D not resolved. This CDR3 has 13 amino acids. CDR1 and CDR2 from the germline V gene are SGHNT and YYREEE (reference sequence). Trimming removed 0 bases at V and 4 bases at J, with 4 bases between.

The chain uses TRBV19 and TRBJ2-5; D is unresolved. The CDR3 extends over 13 amino acids. Germline loops: CDR1 LNHDA, CDR2 SQIVND (reference sequence). Trimming left V 7 bases short and J 3 bases short, with 12 bases between. CDR3 amino acids: CASKRQLEETQYF. The CDR3 DNA reads as TGTGCCAGTAAGAGGCAGTTGGAAGAGACCCAGTACTTC.

V is TRBV6-5 and J is TRBJ1-1; D perhaps matches TRBD1 (5 bases). The germline CDR1 and CDR2 sequences are MNHEY and SVGAGI. The CDR3 covers 15 residues. The V end lost 3 bases, the J end lost 2 bases, and 13 bases lay between the germline ends. CDR3 in DNA: TGTGCCAGCAGTTATCAGGAGGGGCCAAACACTGAAGCTTTCTTT. Protein product: CASSYQEGPNTEAFF.

The chain joins TRBV10-2 to TRBJ1-3; TRBD1 matches 10 bases. CDR1 WSHSY and CDR2 SAAADI come from the germline V gene. V dropped 6 bases and J dropped 2; count of bases not matched to a gene: 13. This CDR3 comprises 18 residues. DNA of the CDR3: TGCGCCAGCAGCCGAACCGGGACAGGGGCTGGTCCTGGAAACACCATATATTTT. It translates to CASSRTGTGAGPGNTIYF.

The DNA for the CDR3 is TGTGCCAGCAGCCAAGAGATCTTAACAGATACGCAGTATTTT. Translating gives CASSQEILTDTQYF. The gene calls are TRBV14 and TRBJ2-3; D call uncertain. The CDR3 consists of 14 residues. The ends were cut back, 0 bases at V and 3 bases at J, with 7 bases in the middle. CDR1 is SGHDN, CDR2 FVKESK, per germline.

This clone appeared a few times. V and J are TRBV6-1 and TRBJ1-2; D remains ambiguous. Germline assignment: CDR1 MNHNS and CDR2 SASEGT. V was pared by 3 bases and J by 4 bases, with 12 bases between. CDR3 length: 14 amino acids. The CDR3 loop reads CASSDAGPSYGYTF. CDR3 coding DNA: TGTGCCAGCAGTGATGCCGGGCCAAGCTATGGCTACACCTTC.

The chain couples TRBV5-1 to TRBJ2-1; D may be TRBD1 (6 bases). In germline, CDR1 is SGHRS, CDR2 YFSETQ. V lost 5 bases and J 4 bases, leaving 16 bases between the germline ends. The CDR3 is 15 amino acids. The CDR3 reads CASRLDSDSYNEQFF. The CDR3 DNA sequence: TGCGCCAGCAGACTCGACTCGGACAGTTACAATGAGCAGTTCTTC.

This rearrangement joins TRBV28 to TRBJ2-3; no reliable D call. The CDR3 totals 10 residues. Germline V lookup: CDR1 MDHEN, CDR2 SYDVKM. Deletions cut 6 bases from V and 6 bases from J, with 4 bases between. This CDR3 is CASSIDTQYF. Here the CDR3 DNA reads TGTGCCAGCAGCATTGATACGCAGTATTTT.

The chain combines TRBV6-5 with TRBJ1-1, with no clear D. Per the germline V gene, CDR1 is MNHEY and CDR2 is SVGAGI. The CDR3 has 14 amino acids. The V end was cut by 6 bases, the J end by 0 bases, with 11 bases between. In DNA, the CDR3 is TGTGCCAGCAGGTCCTACAATGTGAACACTGAAGCTTTCTTT. This translates into CASRSYNVNTEAFF.

The chain joins TRBV2 to TRBJ1-2, with no clear D. V lost 2 bases to trimming and J lost 2 bases, with 6 bases between them. CDR1 is SNHLY and CDR2 is FYNNEI in the germline V gene. CDR3 length: 13 residues. As DNA, the CDR3 is TGTGCCAGCAGTGAATTAGGGAACTATGGCTACACCTTC. It yields the protein CASSELGNYGYTF.

This clone was seen a handful of times. The chain links TRBV6-5 to TRBJ2-2; perhaps TRBD2 as D (7 bases). The germline CDR1 and CDR2 sequences are MNHEY and SVGAGI. Trimming removed 8 bases at V and 6 bases at J, with 16 bases between. The CDR3 has 14 amino acids. Written as DNA, the CDR3 is TGTGCCAGCTGGAAGGGGGGGAGCGCCGGGGAGCTGTTTTTT. This translates into CASWKGGSAGELFF.

This chain links TRBV7-2 with TRBJ2-7, with a possible D match to TRBD1 (5 bases). V was pared by 3 bases and J by 7 bases, with 13 bases between. This CDR3 is 13 amino acids long. CDR1 and CDR2 from the germline V gene are SGHTA and FQGNSA. CDR3 amino acids: CASSFAQAKEQYF. The CDR3 coding sequence is TGTGCCAGCAGCTTCGCACAGGCTAAAGAGCAGTACTTC.

The CDR3 nucleotides are TGTGCCATCAGCGAAGGGGGTTATAGCAATCAGCCCCAGCATTTT. It encodes CAISEGGYSNQPQHF. The chain is built from TRBV10-3 and TRBJ1-5, with D tentatively TRBD1 (6 bases). V was trimmed by 6 bases and J by 0 bases, leaving 12 bases between them. The CDR3 covers 15 residues. CDR1 is ENHRY and CDR2 is SYGVKD in the germline V gene.

The V gene is TRBV2, the J gene TRBJ1-1; D possibly corresponds to TRBD1 (5 bases). The V gene lost 1 base and the J gene lost 2 bases, with 11 bases spanning the gap. Germline lookup yields CDR1 SNHLY and CDR2 FYNNEI. The CDR3 has 15 amino acids. This chain's CDR3 is CASSEGGIDNTEAFF. CDR3 DNA sequence: TGTGCCAGCAGTGAAGGGGGGATCGATAACACTGAAGCTTTCTTT. Full variable domain (outside the CDR3, taken from reference TRBV2 and TRBJ1-1): EPEVTQTPSHQVTQMGQEVILRCVPISNHLYFYWYRQILGQKVEFLVSFYNNEISEKSEIFDDQFSVERPDGSNFTLKIRSTKLEDSAMYFCASSEGGIDNTEAFFGQGTRLTVV.

The rearrangement uses TRBV6-5 and TRBJ1-1; D uncertain. V lost 2 bases and J lost 6, with 13 bases in between. Germline CDR1 MNHEY, CDR2 SVGAGI. CDR3 size: 14 residues. This CDR3 reads CASSYGRARAEAFF. CDR3 DNA: TGTGCCAGCAGTTACGGGAGAGCGAGGGCTGAAGCTTTCTTT.

V is TRBV7-8 and J is TRBJ2-5; 9 positions match TRBD2. J lost 5 bases, V lost 9 bases, and 7 bases had no gene match. This CDR3 is built from 13 residues. Germline V gene sequence: CDR1 SGHVS, CDR2 FQNEAQ. Here the CDR3 reads CASQALAGETQYF. CDR3 nucleotides: TGTGCCAGTCAGGCGCTAGCGGGGGAGACCCAGTACTTC. Together with reference TRBV7-8 and TRBJ2-5, the CDR3 gives the full variable domain: GAGVSQSPRYKVAKRGQDVALRCDPISGHVSLFWYQQALGQGPEFLTYFQNEAQLDKSGLPSDRFFAERPEGSVSTLKIQRTQQEDSAVYLCASQALAGETQYFGPGTRLLVL.

This clone has only one observation. This sequence joins TRBV7-2 and TRBJ2-7; 14 positions match TRBD2. V lost 4 bases and J lost 1; bases outside the gene matches: 9. CDR3 length: 18 residues. The germline gives CDR1 SGHTA, CDR2 FQGNSA. CDR3 coding DNA: TGTGCCAGCAGCTCCTCGACTAGCGGGGGGGTGGAGTCCTACGAGCAGTACTTC. This gives the protein CASSSSTSGGVESYEQYF.